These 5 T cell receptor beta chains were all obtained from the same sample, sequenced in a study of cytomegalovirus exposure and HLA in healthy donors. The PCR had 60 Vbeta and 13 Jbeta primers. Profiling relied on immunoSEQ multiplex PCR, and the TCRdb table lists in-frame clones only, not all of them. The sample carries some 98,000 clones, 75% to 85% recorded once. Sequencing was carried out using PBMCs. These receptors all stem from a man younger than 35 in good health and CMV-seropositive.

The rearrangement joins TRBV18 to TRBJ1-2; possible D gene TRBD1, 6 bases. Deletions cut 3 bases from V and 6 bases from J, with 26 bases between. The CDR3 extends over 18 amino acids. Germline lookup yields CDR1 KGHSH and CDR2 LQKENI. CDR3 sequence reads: CASSPNLFSRGDRNGYTF. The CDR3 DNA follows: TGTGCCAGCTCACCCAATCTGTTCTCCAGGGGCGATCGGAATGGCTACACCTTC.

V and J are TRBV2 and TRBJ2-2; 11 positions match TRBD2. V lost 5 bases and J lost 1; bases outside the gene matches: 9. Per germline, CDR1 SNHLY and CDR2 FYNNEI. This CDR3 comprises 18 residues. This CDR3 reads CASSHLVAGGLNTGELFF. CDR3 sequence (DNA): TGTGCCAGCAGTCACCTCGTAGCGGGGGGGCTGAACACCGGGGAGCTGTTTTTT.

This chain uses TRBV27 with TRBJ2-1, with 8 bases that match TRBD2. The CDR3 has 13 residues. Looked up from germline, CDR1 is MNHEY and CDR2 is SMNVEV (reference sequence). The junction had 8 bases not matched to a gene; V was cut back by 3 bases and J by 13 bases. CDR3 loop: CASSFSGSGGQFF. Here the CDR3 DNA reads TGTGCCAGCAGTTTTTCCGGGAGCGGGGGCCAGTTCTTC.

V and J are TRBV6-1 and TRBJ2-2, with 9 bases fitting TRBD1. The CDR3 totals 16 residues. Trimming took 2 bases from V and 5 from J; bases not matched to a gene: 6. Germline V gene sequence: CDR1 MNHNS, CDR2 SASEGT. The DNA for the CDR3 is TGTGCCAGCAGTGAATTCGAGGGGACAGGGACCGGGGAGCTGTTTTTT. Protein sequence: CASSEFEGTGTGELFF.

The CDR3 spells CASTSGFSYEQYF. The CDR3 DNA reads TGCGCCAGCACGTCGGGATTCTCCTACGAGCAGTACTTC. This rearrangement joins TRBV10-2 to TRBJ2-7; possible D gene TRBD2, 5 bases. The CDR3 spans 13 residues. The V end was cut by 7 bases, the J end by 0 bases, with 10 bases between. Germline CDR1 and CDR2: WSHSY and SAAADI.